The next 12 T cell receptor beta chains were all read from a single sample in a study of cytomegalovirus exposure and HLA in healthy donors. With 60 Vbeta and 13 Jbeta primers, the PCR was carried out. Clones were read by immunoSEQ multiplex PCR, and TCRdb kept only the in-frame ones, dropping some. The sample gives around 300,000 clones, about 66% of which show up once; roughly 2.4% is in the top ten. The sample taken for sequencing was PBMCs. These receptors were collected from a female donor in good health and CMV-seronegative.

The chain uses TRBV5-1 and TRBJ2-1; D is unclear. The CDR3 length is 14 residues. Germline CDR1 reads SGHRS; CDR2 reads YFSETQ. V was cut by 3 bases and J by 4 bases, with 11 bases left in between. CDR3 sequence: CASSSSSRYNEQFF. The CDR3 coding sequence is TGCGCCAGCAGCTCCTCTAGTAGGTACAATGAGCAGTTCTTC.

Only one count was recorded for this clone. The J gene is TRBJ2-6, the V gene TRBV7-8; no clear D. V was shortened by 5 bases and J by 1 base, with 9 bases between the two germline ends. Germline lookup yields CDR1 SGHVS and CDR2 FQNEAQ. This CDR3 is 15 amino acids long. The CDR3 DNA reads as TGTGCCAGCAGCCCCGACATATCTGGGGCCAACGTCCTGACTTTC. Protein product: CASSPDISGANVLTF.

On this clone itself: Germline is not matched at one junction end, which may reflect a read error. This chain uses TRBV7-9 with TRBJ1-5, with D possibly TRBD1 on 5 matching bases. The CDR3 sequence is 16 residues long. Looked up from germline, CDR1 is SEHNR and CDR2 is FQNEAQ (reference sequence). The CDR3 DNA reads as TGTTCCAGCAGCTCCGGGACCCCCGGGGGACGTCAGCCCCAGCATTTT. Its translation is CSSSSGTPGGRQPQHF.

The chain combines TRBV7-9 with TRBJ2-5, with 8 nucleotides matching TRBD2. The germline CDR1 and CDR2 sequences are SEHNR and FQNEAQ (reference sequence). The CDR3 is 11 residues long. Trimming took 5 bases from V and 9 from J; bases not matched to a gene: 2. The CDR3 DNA sequence: TGTGCCAGCAGCCCCGGGGGGGCCCAGTACTTC. It yields the protein CASSPGGAQYF.

This clone was seen a handful of times. The same CDR3 arises from other DNA sequences in this sample as well. CDR3 DNA sequence: TGTGCCAGCAGGGCGGACTATGGCTACACCTTC. This gives the protein CASRADYGYTF. The rearrangement uses TRBV2 and TRBJ1-2, with D hard to call. In germline, CDR1 is SNHLY, CDR2 FYNNEI. V was clipped by 6 bases and J by 3 bases, with 5 bases between them. The CDR3 spans 11 residues.

The chain carries TRBV28 and TRBJ2-5; TRBD2 is a possible D gene (5 bases). The germline V gene has CDR1 MDHEN and CDR2 SYDVKM. The CDR3 length is 14 residues. V was trimmed by 4 bases and J by 5 bases, leaving 14 bases between them. The CDR3 spells CASSSTFSGETQYF. The CDR3 DNA is TGTGCCAGCAGTTCGACTTTCTCGGGGGAGACCCAGTACTTC.

The chain uses TRBV7-9 and TRBJ2-1, with 14 bases aligning to TRBD2. This CDR3 is built from 16 residues. The V and J ends lost 3 bases and 9 bases, in that order; junction bases with no gene match: 7. Germline V gene data show CDR1 as SEHNR and CDR2 as FQNEAQ (reference sequence). For the CDR3, the DNA is TGTGCCAGCAGCTTGGCGGGACTAGCGGGAGTAGGTGAGCAGTTCTTC. It codes for CASSLAGLAGVGEQFF.

This chain connects TRBV28 to TRBJ2-5; a possible D gene is TRBD1 (6 bases). Germline values: CDR1 MDHEN, CDR2 SYDVKM. V shed 6 bases and J shed 5 bases, with 16 bases lying between them. This CDR3 is built from 14 residues. CDR3 in amino acids: CASRSPGEWETQYF. The DNA for the CDR3 is TGTGCCAGCAGGAGTCCAGGGGAGTGGGAGACCCAGTACTTC.

The chain joins TRBV14 to TRBJ1-1; TRBD1 might be the D (6 bases). The V end was cut by 4 bases, the J end by 1 base, with 10 bases between. The CDR3 spans 14 residues. Germline values: CDR1 SGHDN, CDR2 FVKESK. The CDR3 DNA is TGTGCCAGCAGCCGGACAGTGGGGAACACTGAAGCTTTCTTT. It translates to CASSRTVGNTEAFF.

The chain uses TRBV9 and TRBJ2-5; the D gene is possibly TRBD1 (5 bases). Germline values: CDR1 SGDLS, CDR2 YYNGEE. Trimming stripped 1 base from V and 1 base from J, with 17 bases between. The CDR3 has 17 residues. The CDR3 reads CASSVQGKTAPQETQYF. The CDR3 DNA sequence: TGTGCCAGCAGCGTACAGGGTAAAACAGCCCCCCAAGAGACCCAGTACTTC.

J is TRBJ2-7 and V is TRBV19; 9 bases agree with TRBD2. Trimming cost V 3 bases and J 0 bases; bases outside gene matches: 9. The CDR3 length is 17 residues. Germline V gene sequence: CDR1 LNHDA, CDR2 SQIVND (reference sequence). The CDR3 region has the DNA TGTGCCAGTAGTATTGGACTAGCGCAAGTTAACTCCTACGAGCAGTACTTC. Residues: CASSIGLAQVNSYEQYF.

CDR3 residues: CASSVTSGRPTDNEQFF. The CDR3 nucleotides read TGTGCCAGCAGCGTGACTAGCGGGAGGCCGACTGACAATGAGCAGTTCTTC. The chain combines TRBV9 with TRBJ2-1, with 13 bases identical to TRBD2. The trim removed 2 bases at V and 5 bases at J, leaving 7 bases unmatched. CDR1 and CDR2 (germline): SGDLS, YYNGEE. The length of the CDR3 is 17 residues. Supplemented by reference TRBV9 and TRBJ2-1, the full variable domain reads DSGVTQTPKHLITATGQRVTLRCSPRSGDLSVYWYQQSLDQGLQFLIQYYNGEERAKGNILERFSAQQFPDLHSELNLSSLELGDSALYFCASSVTSGRPTDNEQFFGPGTRLTVL.